The 3 T cell receptor beta chains below all came from one sample that was sequenced in a study of CD8 T cells in Susac syndrome. Reverse transcription used about 0.5 to 1 ug RNA and random hexamers. From the immunoSEQ multiplex PCR reads, TCRdb called clonotypes with MiXCR, one entry per CDR3 protein. The sample records about 190,000 distinct CDR3 sequences, around 93% being singletons. Input material: CD8+ T cells from PBMCs. These receptors came from a human donor with Susac syndrome.

The rearrangement links TRBV7-9 to TRBJ2-1; maybe TRBD2 (5 bases). V lost 5 bases to trimming and J lost 8 bases, with 19 bases between them. The CDR3 extends over 15 amino acids. Germline CDR1 SEHNR, CDR2 FQNEAQ (reference sequence). CDR3 coding DNA: TGTGCCAGCAGCCTACTAGTCGGGTTGCGGGATGAGCAGTTCTTC. This translates into CASSLLVGLRDEQFF.

The chain recombines TRBV4-1 with TRBJ1-1; weak D call: TRBD1 (5 bases). The CDR3 is 13 amino acids. The V end lost 1 base, the J end lost 4 bases, and 7 bases lay between the germline ends. Germline CDR1 is MGHRA and CDR2 is YSYEKL. The CDR3 DNA follows: TGCGCCAGCAGCCAAGGAGACAGCACTGAAGCTTTCTTT. Translating gives CASSQGDSTEAFF.

The chain is built from TRBV7-8 and TRBJ1-1; TRBD1 is a possible D gene (5 bases). CDR3 length: 11 residues. Germline-derived CDR1 and CDR2 are SGHVS and FQNEAQ. Trimming stripped 7 bases from V and 5 bases from J, with 8 bases between. The CDR3 sequence: CASTGGTEAFF. The CDR3 DNA reads as TGTGCCAGCACGGGGGGGACTGAAGCTTTCTTT. Variable domain in full (rest from reference TRBV7-8 and TRBJ1-1): GAGVSQSPRYKVAKRGQDVALRCDPISGHVSLFWYQQALGQGPEFLTYFQNEAQLDKSGLPSDRFFAERPEGSVSTLKIQRTQQEDSAVYLCASTGGTEAFFGQGTRLTVV.